Only a few counts were recorded for the clone carrying this T cell receptor beta chain. Its antigen is not known. Per the germline V gene, CDR1 is SGHDN and CDR2 is FVKESK. The CDR3 covers 14 residues. V shed 2 bases and J shed 4 bases, with 10 bases lying between them. One entry per CDR3 protein results from TCRdb running MiXCR on the 5' RACE reads. The sample holds fewer than 350,000 distinct CDR3 sequences; roughly 8.6% are singletons and the top ten take over 2%. This sample is part of a study of identical twins. The study, taken as a whole, reports: The abundant beta clonotypes from cord blood had fewer insertions, and memory repertoires had none of this.

The sample was also linked to a second study, of yellow fever vaccine responses in identical twins.

The chain uses TRBV14 and TRBJ2-3; D is ambiguous. This receptor was taken from a young woman in good health. Sequencing was done on a sample of memory (CD45RO+) T cells sorted from blood. The CDR3, as DNA: TGTGCCAGCAGCCAAATTCTGGGCGCAGATACGCAGTATTTT. As protein: CASSQILGADTQYF.